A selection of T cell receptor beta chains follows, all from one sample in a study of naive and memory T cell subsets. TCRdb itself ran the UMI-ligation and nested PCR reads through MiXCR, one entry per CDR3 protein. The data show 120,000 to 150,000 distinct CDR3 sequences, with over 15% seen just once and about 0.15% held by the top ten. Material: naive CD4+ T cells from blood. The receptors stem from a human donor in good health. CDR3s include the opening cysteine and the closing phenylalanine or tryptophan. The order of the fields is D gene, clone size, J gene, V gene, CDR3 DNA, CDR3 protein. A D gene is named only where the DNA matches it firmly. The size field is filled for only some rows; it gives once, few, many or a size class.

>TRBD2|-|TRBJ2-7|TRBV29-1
TGCAGCGTTGGAATAGGACTAGCCCTCGAGCAGTACTTC
CSVGIGLALEQYF
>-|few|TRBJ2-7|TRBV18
TGTGCCAGCTCACCTTTCTTAGACGAGCAGTACTTC
CASSPFLDEQYF
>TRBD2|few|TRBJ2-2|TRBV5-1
TGCGCCAGCAGCGGGACGGGACTAGCGGGAGGAAACACCGGGGAGCTGTTTTTT
CASSGTGLAGGNTGELFF
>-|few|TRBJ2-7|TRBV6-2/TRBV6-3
TGTGCCAGCAGTTACGGGCCGAGGATCGACTACGAGCAGTACTTC
CASSYGPRIDYEQYF
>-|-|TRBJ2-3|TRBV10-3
TGTGCCACCGGCCGAGGGTTTTCTAGCACAGATACGCAGTATTTT
CATGRGFSSTDTQYF
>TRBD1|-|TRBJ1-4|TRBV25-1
TGTGCCAGCAGTGAGGACAGGGGATCGGCAACTAATGAAAAACTGTTTTTT
CASSEDRGSATNEKLFF
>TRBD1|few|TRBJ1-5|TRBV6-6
TGTGCCAGCAGTTACGACAGGGTTGGTCAGCCCCAGCATTTT
CASSYDRVGQPQHF
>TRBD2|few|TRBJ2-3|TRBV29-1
TGCAGCGTGGGGGGAGGGGCCAGGTCGACAGATACGCAGTATTTT
CSVGGGARSTDTQYF
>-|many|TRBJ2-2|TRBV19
TGTGCCACCACCCCACGCGTCCAGGGGAATCCTCTATCCGGGGAGCTGTTTTTT
CATTPRVQGNPLSGELFF
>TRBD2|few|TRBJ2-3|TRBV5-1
TGCGCCAGCAGCTATCTACTAGCGGGAACCACTGATACGCAGTATTTT
CASSYLLAGTTDTQYF
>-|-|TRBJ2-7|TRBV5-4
TGTGCCACCGGGACGTTGGAGCAGTACTTC
CATGTLEQYF
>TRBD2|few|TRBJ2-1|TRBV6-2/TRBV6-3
TGTGCCAGCAGCTTAGGAAGGGACGTAGCGGGAGCTGTCAATGAGCAGTTCTTC
CASSLGRDVAGAVNEQFF
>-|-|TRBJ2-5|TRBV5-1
TGCGCCAGCAGCTTGGCAATCGGGGGAAGGGAAGAGACCCAGTACTTC
CASSLAIGGREETQYF
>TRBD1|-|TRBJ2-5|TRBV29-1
TGCAGCGGCCGGACAGGGGAAGAGACCCAGTACTTC
CSGRTGEETQYF
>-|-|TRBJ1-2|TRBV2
TGTGCCAGCAGTGGAGAAACAGTCTATGGCTACACCTTC
CASSGETVYGYTF
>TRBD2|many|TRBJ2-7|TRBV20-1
TGCAGTGCTAACCCCATTAGCGGGAGCTCCTACGAGCAGTACTTC
CSANPISGSSYEQYF
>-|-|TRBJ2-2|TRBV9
TGTGCCAGCAGCTTTTTAGGGGTCGGGGAGCTGTTTTTT
CASSFLGVGELFF
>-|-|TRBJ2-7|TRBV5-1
TGCGCCAGCAGCTTGGACCGCGCTATGGAGCAGTACTTC
CASSLDRAMEQYF
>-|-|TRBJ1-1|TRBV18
TGTGCCAGCTCACCTTCCGCCTGGGGGGCCGACGGTGAAGCTTTCTTT
CASSPSAWGADGEAFF
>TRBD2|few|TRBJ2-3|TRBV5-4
TGTGCCAGCAGCACACCTACTAGCGGGAATACGAATTTT
CASSTPTSGNTNF
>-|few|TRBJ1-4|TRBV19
TGTGCCAGTAGTCCGCATCGGGGGATGGCTAATGAAAAACTGTTTTTT
CASSPHRGMANEKLFF
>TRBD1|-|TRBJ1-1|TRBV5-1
TGCGCCAGCAGCTTGGGACAGGGAGGCCTCCTCACTGAAGCTTTCTTT
CASSLGQGGLLTEAFF
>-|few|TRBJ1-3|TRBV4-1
TGCGCCAGCAGAAGCGTGGGAGACAAAAGAAACACCATATATTTT
CASRSVGDKRNTIYF